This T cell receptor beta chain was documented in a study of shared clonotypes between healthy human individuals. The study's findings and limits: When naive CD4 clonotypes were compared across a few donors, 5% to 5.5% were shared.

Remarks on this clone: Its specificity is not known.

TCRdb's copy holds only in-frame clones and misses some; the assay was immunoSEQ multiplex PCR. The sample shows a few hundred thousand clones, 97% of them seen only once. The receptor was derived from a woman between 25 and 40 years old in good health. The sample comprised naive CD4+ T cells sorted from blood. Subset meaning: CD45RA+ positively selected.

The CDR3 DNA follows: TGTGCCAGCATGACCGGGACCGCCGGCAATGAGCAGTTCTTC. This gives the protein CASMTGTAGNEQFF. J is TRBJ2-1 and V is TRBV19; perhaps D is TRBD1 or TRBD2 (5 bases each). This CDR3 is built from 14 residues. V lost 9 bases, J lost 6 bases, and 18 bases lay in between. CDR1 is LNHDA, CDR2 SQIVND, per germline (reference sequence).